This T cell receptor (beta chain) is drawn from a study of blood T cell repertoires in COVID-19. Only in-frame clones appear in the TCRdb table, and some are missing; sequencing was by immunoSEQ multiplex PCR. Of about 280,000 clones listed, around 88% are singletons. The clonotype originates from a woman between 40 and 50 years old who had recovered from COVID-19. The sample comprised PBMCs or T cells enriched from blood (not recorded which).

The CDR3 sequence is CASSWGTASYEKLFF. The CDR3 DNA reads TGTGCCAGCAGCTGGGGGACAGCTTCATATGAAAAACTGTTTTTT. The chain couples TRBV11-2 to TRBJ1-4; TRBD1 agrees at 7 bases. This CDR3 is built from 15 residues. The V gene's germline CDR1 is SGHAT and CDR2 FQNNGV. The junction had 8 bases not matched to a gene; V was cut back by 4 bases and J by 6 bases. Full variable domain (rest looked up from reference TRBV11-2 and TRBJ1-4): EAGVAQSPRYKIIEKRQSVAFWCNPISGHATLYWYQQILGQGPKLLIQFQNNGVVDDSQLPKDRFSAERLKGVDSTLKIQPAKLEDSAVYLCASSWGTASYEKLFFGSGTQLSVL.